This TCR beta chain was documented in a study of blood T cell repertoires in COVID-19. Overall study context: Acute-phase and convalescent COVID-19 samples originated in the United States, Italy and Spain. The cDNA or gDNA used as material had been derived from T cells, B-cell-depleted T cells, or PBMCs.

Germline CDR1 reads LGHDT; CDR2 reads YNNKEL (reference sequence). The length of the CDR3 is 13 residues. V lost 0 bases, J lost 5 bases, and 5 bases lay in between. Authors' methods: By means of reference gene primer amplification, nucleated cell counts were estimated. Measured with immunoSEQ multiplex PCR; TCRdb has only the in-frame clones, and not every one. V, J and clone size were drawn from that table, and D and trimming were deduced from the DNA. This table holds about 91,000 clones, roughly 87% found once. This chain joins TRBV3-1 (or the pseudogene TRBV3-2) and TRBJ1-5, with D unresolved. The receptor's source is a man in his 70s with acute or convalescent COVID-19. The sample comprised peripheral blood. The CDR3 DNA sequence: TGTGCCAGCAGCCAAGACCCTCATCAGCCCCAGCATTTT. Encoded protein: CASSQDPHQPQHF.